The 7 T cell receptor beta chains below all came from one sample that was sequenced in a study of blood T cell repertoires in COVID-19. The table came from immunoSEQ multiplex PCR; TCRdb's copy has only in-frame clones and leaves some out. This table has 130,000 to 150,000 clones, 85% appearing once. What was sequenced was PBMCs or T cells enriched from blood (not recorded which). All receptors derive from a middle-aged woman who had recovered from COVID-19.

The chain joins TRBV6-5 to TRBJ1-1; perhaps TRBD1 as D (6 bases). The germline V gene has CDR1 MNHEY and CDR2 SVGAGI. This CDR3 has 14 amino acids. Trimming cost V 5 bases and J 3 bases, with 13 bases left between them. The chain's CDR3 is CASSPTGFHTEAFF. DNA of the CDR3: TGTGCCAGCAGTCCAACAGGGTTTCACACTGAAGCTTTCTTT.

The chain couples TRBV27 to TRBJ2-1, with D perhaps matching TRBD2 (6 bases). Deletions cut 6 bases from V and 0 bases from J, with 18 bases between. This CDR3 has 17 amino acids. CDR1 and CDR2 (germline): MNHEY, SMNVEV (reference sequence). DNA for the CDR3: TGTGCCAGCAGAGACCGGAATAGCGGCACCTCCTACAATGAGCAGTTCTTC. Translation: CASRDRNSGTSYNEQFF.

The chain has TRBV10-2 and TRBJ2-2; TRBD2 agrees at 7 bases. The germline V gene has CDR1 WSHSY and CDR2 SAAADI. This CDR3 region has 14 residues. The ends lost 10 bases at V and 0 bases at J; junction bases unmatched: 5. The CDR3 region is CATSGLTNTGELFF. For the CDR3, the DNA is TGCGCCACCTCGGGACTAACGAACACCGGGGAGCTGTTTTTT.

The chain has TRBV12-3 or TRBV12-4 and TRBJ1-1; 7 nucleotides match TRBD1. J gave up 6 bases and V 2 bases, and 3 bases lay outside the gene matches. CDR3 length: 13 residues. Here the CDR3 DNA reads TGTGCCAGCAGTTTATCAGGACAGGCTGAAGCTTTCTTT. Its protein is CASSLSGQAEAFF.

The chain combines TRBV3-1 (or the pseudogene TRBV3-2) with TRBJ2-1, with D perhaps TRBD2 (5 bases). The length of the CDR3 is 12 residues. The V end lost 4 bases, the J end lost 5 bases, and 6 bases lay between the germline ends. Germline CDR1 is LGHDT and CDR2 is YNNKEL (reference sequence). This chain's CDR3 is CASSPTNNEQFF. The CDR3 DNA sequence: TGTGCCAGCAGCCCGACTAACAATGAGCAGTTCTTC.

This chain connects TRBV27 to TRBJ2-7; D not certain. The CDR3 covers 15 residues. V was clipped by 0 bases and J by 2 bases, with 11 bases between them. Germline loops: CDR1 MNHEY, CDR2 SMNVEV (reference sequence). In nucleotides, the CDR3 is TGTGCCAGCAGTTTATCAGGAGCTGGTACCTACGAGCAGTACTTC. This sequence encodes CASSLSGAGTYEQYF.

The chain is built from TRBV4-1 and TRBJ2-2; the D is unclear. V gave up 0 bases and J gave up 6 bases, with 5 bases separating them. The CDR3 is 13 residues long. The V gene's germline CDR1 is MGHRA and CDR2 YSYEKL. CDR3 amino acids: CASSQELAGELFF. CDR3 DNA: TGCGCCAGCAGCCAAGAACTGGCCGGGGAGCTGTTTTTT.